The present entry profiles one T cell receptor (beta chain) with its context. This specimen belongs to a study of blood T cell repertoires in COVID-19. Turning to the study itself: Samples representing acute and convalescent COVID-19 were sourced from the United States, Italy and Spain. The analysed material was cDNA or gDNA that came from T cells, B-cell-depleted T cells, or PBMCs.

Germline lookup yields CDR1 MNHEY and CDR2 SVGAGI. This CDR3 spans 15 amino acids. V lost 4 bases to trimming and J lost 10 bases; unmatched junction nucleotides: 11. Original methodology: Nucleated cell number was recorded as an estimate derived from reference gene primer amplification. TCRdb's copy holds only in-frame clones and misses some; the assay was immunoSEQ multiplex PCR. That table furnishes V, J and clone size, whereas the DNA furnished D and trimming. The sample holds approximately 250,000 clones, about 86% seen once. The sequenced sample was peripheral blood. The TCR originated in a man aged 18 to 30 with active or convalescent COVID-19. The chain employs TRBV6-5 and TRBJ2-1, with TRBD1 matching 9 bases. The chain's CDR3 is CASSFAGTGRGEQFF. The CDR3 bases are TGTGCCAGCAGTTTTGCCGGGACAGGGAGAGGGGAGCAGTTCTTC.